In this sample, the clone carrying this TCR beta chain turned up a few times. As yet, its antigen is unknown. From germline, CDR1 is SGHRS and CDR2 YFSETQ. The CDR3 has 13 amino acids. Trimming pared 6 bases from V and 7 bases from J, leaving 16 bases between. Cultured CD4+ T-cell DNA underwent Oncomine TCR Beta short-read sequencing. After culture, CD4+ T cells served as the source for genomic DNA extraction. TCRdb passed the PCR reads through MiXCR, listing each CDR3 protein once. This sample has fewer than 12,000 distinct CDR3 sequences, with just under 30% found just once. These data belong to a study of vaccination and CD4 T cells after COVID-19. Stated treatment: roughly 10-day PBMC culture with coronavirus spike peptide pools or control peptides (ViraFEST assay). Investigators obtained the unexposed donor's CD4+ T cells before the COVID-19 pandemic (2011-2018). Peptide-pool expansion of antigen-specific T cells preceded TCR sequencing in ViraFEST. Per well, more than 1.5 million PBMCs were cultured in the presence of roughly 9.1 IU/ml IL-2 and around 11 ug/ml peptide pools. Days 3 and 7 were when half the medium was replaced with fresh IL-2 medium.

V gene TRBV5-1 combines with J gene TRBJ1-1; D not resolved. Source material: CD4+ T cells from blood, cultured in vitro. The sequence derives from a human donor in good health. CDR3 bases: TGCGCCAGCATGGACCAAATCGACGTTGAAGCTTTCTTT. Translation: CASMDQIDVEAFF.